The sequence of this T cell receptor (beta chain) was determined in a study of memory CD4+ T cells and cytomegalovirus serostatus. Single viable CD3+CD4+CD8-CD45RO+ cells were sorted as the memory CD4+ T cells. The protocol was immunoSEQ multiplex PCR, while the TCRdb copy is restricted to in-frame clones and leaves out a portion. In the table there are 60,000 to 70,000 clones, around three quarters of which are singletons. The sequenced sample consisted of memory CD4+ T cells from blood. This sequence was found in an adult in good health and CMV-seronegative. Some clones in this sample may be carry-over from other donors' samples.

The CDR3 spells CASSQSSPGIFSYTF. CDR3 DNA: TGTGCCAGCAGCCAATCCTCCCCAGGGATTTTTAGCTACACCTTC. The J gene is TRBJ1-2, the V gene TRBV4-2, with D possibly matching TRBD1 (5 bases). V dropped 2 bases and J dropped 9 bases, with 19 bases sitting between them. Germline CDR1 reads LGHNA; CDR2 reads YNFKEQ. This CDR3 has 15 amino acids.